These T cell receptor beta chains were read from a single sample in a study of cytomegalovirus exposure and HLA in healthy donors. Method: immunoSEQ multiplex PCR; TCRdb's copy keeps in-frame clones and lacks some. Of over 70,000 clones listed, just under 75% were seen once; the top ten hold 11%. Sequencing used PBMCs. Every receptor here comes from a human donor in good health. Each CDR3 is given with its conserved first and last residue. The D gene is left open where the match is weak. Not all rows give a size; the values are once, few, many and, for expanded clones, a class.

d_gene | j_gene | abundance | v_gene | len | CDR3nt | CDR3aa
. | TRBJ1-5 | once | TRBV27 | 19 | TGTGCCAGCAGATTGAGAAGTTCGACAGCAGCAAATAGCAATCAGCCCCAGCATTTT | CASRLRSSTAANSNQPQHF
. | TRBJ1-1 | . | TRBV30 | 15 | TGTGCCTGGCAACCCGGGTGGGGAGTGGGGACTGAAGCTTTCTTT | CAWQPGWGVGTEAFF
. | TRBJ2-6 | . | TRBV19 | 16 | TGTGCCAGTAGCCGACAGGTGATTGGTGGGGCCAACGTCCTGACTTTC | CASSRQVIGGANVLTF
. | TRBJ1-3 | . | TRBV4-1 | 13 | TGCGCCAGCAGCCCGAGGGGGGGAAACACCATATATTTT | CASSPRGGNTIYF
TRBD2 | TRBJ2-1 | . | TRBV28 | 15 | TGTGCCAGCAGCCGGGGACTAGCGGTCTACAATGAGCAGTTCTTC | CASSRGLAVYNEQFF
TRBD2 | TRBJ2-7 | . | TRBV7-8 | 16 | TGTGCCAGCAGCTTAGAAGGGACTAGCGTCTCCTACGAGCAGTACTTC | CASSLEGTSVSYEQYF
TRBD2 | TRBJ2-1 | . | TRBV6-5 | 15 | TGTGCCAGCAGTCTAGCGGGGGCCTCCTACAATGAGCAGTTCTTC | CASSLAGASYNEQFF
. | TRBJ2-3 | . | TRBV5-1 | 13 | TGCGCCAGCCAACGAGATGGCACAGATACGCAGTATTTT | CASQRDGTDTQYF
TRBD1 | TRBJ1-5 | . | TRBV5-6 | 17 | TGTGCCAGCAGCTTGGGGACAGGGGGCGCGAGCAATCAGCCCCAGCATTTT | CASSLGTGGASNQPQHF
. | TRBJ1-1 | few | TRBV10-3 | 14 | TGTGCCATCAGTGAGTCCCAGGGGAACACTGAAGCTTTCTTT | CAISESQGNTEAFF
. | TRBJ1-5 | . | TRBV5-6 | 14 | TGTGCCAGCAGCTTGGCCGCGGGGATCGAGCCCCAGCATTTT | CASSLAAGIEPQHF
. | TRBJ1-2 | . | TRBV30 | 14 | TGTGCCTGGAGTGTACCCCTCCTCGTGCGCGGCTACACCTTC | CAWSVPLLVRGYTF
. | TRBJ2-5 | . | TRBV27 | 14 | TGTGCCAGCAGTGTTACGTCAGGAGGCGAGACCCAGTACTTC | CASSVTSGGETQYF
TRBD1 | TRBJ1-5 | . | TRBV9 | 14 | TGTGCCAGCAGTAATACAGGGGCTGATCAGCCCCAGCATTTT | CASSNTGADQPQHF
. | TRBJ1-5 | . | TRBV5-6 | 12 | TGTGCCAGCAGCTACGGGGGTCAGCCCCAGCATTTT | CASSYGGQPQHF
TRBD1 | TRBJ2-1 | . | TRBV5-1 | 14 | TGCGCCAGCAGCTCGGGACAGGCACTTAATGAGCAGTTCTTC | CASSSGQALNEQFF
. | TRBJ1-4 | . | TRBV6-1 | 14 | TGTGCCAGCACACAGGGCGCAACTAATGAAAAACTGTTTTTT | CASTQGATNEKLFF
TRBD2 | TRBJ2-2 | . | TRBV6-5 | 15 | TGTGCCAGCAGTTCAACTAGCGCAAACACCGGGGAGCTGTTTTTT | CASSSTSANTGELFF
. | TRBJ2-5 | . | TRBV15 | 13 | TGTGCCACCAGCAGAGATTTGAGGGAGACCCAGTACTTC | CATSRDLRETQYF
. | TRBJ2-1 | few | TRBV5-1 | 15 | TGCGCCAGCAGCTTGGCTAGCGCGAACTACAATGAGCAGTTCTTC | CASSLASANYNEQFF
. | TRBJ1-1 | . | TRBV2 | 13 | TGTGCCAGCAGGGCGGAGATCAACACTGAAGCTTTCTTT | CASRAEINTEAFF
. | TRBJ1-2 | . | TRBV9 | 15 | TGTGCCAGCATCCTCAGGGTCCGAACCAAATATGGCTACACCTTC | CASILRVRTKYGYTF
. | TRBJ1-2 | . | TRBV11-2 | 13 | TGTGCCAGCAGCCCACTTAGGAGCTATGGCTACACCTTC | CASSPLRSYGYTF
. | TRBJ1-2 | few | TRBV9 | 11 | TGTGCCTCCTTAGGGGGGGATGGCTACACCTTC | CASLGGDGYTF
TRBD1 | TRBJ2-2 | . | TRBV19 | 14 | TGTGCCAGTAGGACAGGGGGCGCGGGCGGGGAGCTGTTTTTT | CASRTGGAGGELFF
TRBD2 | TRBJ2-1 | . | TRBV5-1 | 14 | TGCGCCAGCAGCCAAACCGGGGGGGGTAATGAGCAGTTCTTC | CASSQTGGGNEQFF
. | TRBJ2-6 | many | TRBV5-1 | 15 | TGCGCCAGCAGCTTGCGGTTCTCTGGGGCCAACGTCCTGACTTTC | CASSLRFSGANVLTF
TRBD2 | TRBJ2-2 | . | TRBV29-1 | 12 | TGCAGCGTTGGACTAGCTGGCGGGGAGCTGTTTTTT | CSVGLAGGELFF
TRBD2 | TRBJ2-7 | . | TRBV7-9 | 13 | TGTGCCAGCAGCTTGACTAGCGCCTACGAGCAGTACTTC | CASSLTSAYEQYF
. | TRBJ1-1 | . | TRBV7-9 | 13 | TGTGCCAGCAGCTCGGACAGGAACACTGAAGCTTTCTTT | CASSSDRNTEAFF
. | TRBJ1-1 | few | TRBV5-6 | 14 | TGTGCCAGCAGCTTGTACAGGCCCAACACTGAAGCTTTCTTT | CASSLYRPNTEAFF
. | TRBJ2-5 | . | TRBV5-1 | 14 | TGCGCCAGCAGCTTGGGGATCGGGTTAGAGACCCAGTACTTC | CASSLGIGLETQYF
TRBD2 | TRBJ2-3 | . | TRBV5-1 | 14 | TGCGCCAGCAGCTTGGCGCTAGCGGGAGATACGCAGTATTTT | CASSLALAGDTQYF
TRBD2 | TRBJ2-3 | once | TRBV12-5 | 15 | TGTGCTAGTGGTTTGGGACTAGCGGGAGCTGATACGCAGTATTTT | CASGLGLAGADTQYF
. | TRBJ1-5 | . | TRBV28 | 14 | TGTGCCAGCAGTTTACCCAGCGGGAATCAGCCCCAGCATTTT | CASSLPSGNQPQHF
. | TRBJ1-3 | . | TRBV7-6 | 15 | TGTGCCAGCAGCTCCCTATCGGGGGGAGGAAACACCATATATTTT | CASSSLSGGGNTIYF
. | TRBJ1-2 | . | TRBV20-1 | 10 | TGCAGTGCTAGAGATAATGGCTACACCTTC | CSARDNGYTF
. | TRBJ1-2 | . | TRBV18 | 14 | TGTGCCAGCTCACCAACCCAAGGGGACTATGGCTACACCTTC | CASSPTQGDYGYTF
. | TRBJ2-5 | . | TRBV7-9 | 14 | TGTGCCAGCAGCTTAATCGTAGCGAAAGAGACCCAGTACTTC | CASSLIVAKETQYF
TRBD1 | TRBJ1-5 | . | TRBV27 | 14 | TGTGCCAGCAGTCCAGGACAGGGGGATCAGCCCCAGCATTTT | CASSPGQGDQPQHF
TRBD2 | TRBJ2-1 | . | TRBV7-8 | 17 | TGTGCCAGCAGCTTAGAGTGGGGGGGTCGTTTCGGCAATGAGCAGTTCTTC | CASSLEWGGRFGNEQFF